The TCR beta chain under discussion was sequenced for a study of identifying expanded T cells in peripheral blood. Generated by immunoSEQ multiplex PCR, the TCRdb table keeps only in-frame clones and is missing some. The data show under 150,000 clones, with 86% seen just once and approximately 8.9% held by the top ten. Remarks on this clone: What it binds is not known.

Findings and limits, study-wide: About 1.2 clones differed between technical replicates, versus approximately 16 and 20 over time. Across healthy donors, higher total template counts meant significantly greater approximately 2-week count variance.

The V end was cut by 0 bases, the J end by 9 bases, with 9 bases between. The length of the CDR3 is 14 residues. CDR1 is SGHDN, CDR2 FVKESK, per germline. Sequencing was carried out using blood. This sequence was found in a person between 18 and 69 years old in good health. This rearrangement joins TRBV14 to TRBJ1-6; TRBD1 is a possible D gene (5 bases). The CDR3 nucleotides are TGTGCCAGCAGCCAAGATTGGGGGGGTTCACCCCTCCACTTT. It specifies CASSQDWGGSPLHF.